The entry that follows covers one T cell receptor beta chain sequence. Trimming removed 6 bases at V and 2 bases at J, with 5 bases between. The CDR3 runs to 12 residues. Germline CDR1 reads PRHDT; CDR2 reads FYEKMQ (reference sequence). The multiple sclerosis controls comprised treatment-naive patients whose relapsing-remitting disease was stable or active. In contrast to the negatively isolated CD8+ and CD4+ T cells, TEMRA cells were FACS-enriched. Reverse transcription of about 0.5 to 1 ug RNA was performed with random hexamers. immunoSEQ multiplex PCR amplified TCR beta CDR3 across 54 Vbeta, 13 Jbeta. TCRdb re-derived calls from the immunoSEQ multiplex PCR reads in MiXCR, one entry per CDR3 protein. The sample yields 100,000 to 150,000 distinct CDR3 sequences, over 75% seen once. The data were obtained in a study of CD8 T cells in Susac syndrome.

The chain has TRBV13 and TRBJ1-3; D ambiguous. The TCR comes from a human donor with multiple sclerosis. Sequenced material: CD8+ T cells from PBMCs. CDR3 sequence (DNA): TGTGCCAGCAGGTTCACTGGAAACACCATATATTTT. Amino acids: CASRFTGNTIYF.